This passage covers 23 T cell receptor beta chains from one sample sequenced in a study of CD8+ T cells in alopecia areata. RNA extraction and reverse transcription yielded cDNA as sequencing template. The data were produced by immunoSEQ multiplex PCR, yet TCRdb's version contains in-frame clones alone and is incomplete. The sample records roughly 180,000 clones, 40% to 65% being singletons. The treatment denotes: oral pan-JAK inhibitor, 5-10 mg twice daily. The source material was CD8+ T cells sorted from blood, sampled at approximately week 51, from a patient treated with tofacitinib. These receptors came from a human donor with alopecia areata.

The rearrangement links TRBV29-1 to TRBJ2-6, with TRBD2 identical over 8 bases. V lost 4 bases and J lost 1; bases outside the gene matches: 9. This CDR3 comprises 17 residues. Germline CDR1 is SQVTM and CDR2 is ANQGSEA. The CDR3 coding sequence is TGCAGCGTTGGCGGGAGCGGGGGACCTTCTGGGGCCAACGTCCTGACTTTC. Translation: CSVGGSGGPSGANVLTF.

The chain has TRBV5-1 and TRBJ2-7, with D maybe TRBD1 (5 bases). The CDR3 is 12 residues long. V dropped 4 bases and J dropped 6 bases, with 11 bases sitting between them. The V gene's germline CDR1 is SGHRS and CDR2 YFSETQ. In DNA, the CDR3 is TGCGCCAGCAGCCTGGGGCCGAGCGAGCAGTACTTC. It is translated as CASSLGPSEQYF.

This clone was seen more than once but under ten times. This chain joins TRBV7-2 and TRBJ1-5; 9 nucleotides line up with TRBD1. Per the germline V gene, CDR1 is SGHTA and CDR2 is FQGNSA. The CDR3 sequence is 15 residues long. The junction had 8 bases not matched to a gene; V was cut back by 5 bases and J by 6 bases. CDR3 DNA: TGTGCCAGCAGCCAAGGACAGGGGTTTCGTCAGCCCCAGCATTTT. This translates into CASSQGQGFRQPQHF.

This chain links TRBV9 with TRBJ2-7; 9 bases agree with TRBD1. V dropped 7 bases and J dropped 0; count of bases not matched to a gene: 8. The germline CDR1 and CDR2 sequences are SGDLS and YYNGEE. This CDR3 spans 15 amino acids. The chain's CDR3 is CASGIGTGSSYEQYF. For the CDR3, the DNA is TGTGCCAGCGGAATCGGGACAGGGAGCTCCTACGAGCAGTACTTC.

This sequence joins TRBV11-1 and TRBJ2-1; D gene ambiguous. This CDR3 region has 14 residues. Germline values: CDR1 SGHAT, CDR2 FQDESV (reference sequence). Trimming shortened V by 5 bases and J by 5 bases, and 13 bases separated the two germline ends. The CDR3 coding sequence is TGTGCCAGCAGCCATATAAAAACTAACAATGAGCAGTTCTTC. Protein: CASSHIKTNNEQFF. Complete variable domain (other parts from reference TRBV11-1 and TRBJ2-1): EAEVAQSPRYKITEKSQAVAFWCDPISGHATLYWYRQILGQGPELLVQFQDESVVDDSQLPKDRFSAERLKGVDSTLKIQPAELGDSAMYLCASSHIKTNNEQFFGPGTRLTVL.

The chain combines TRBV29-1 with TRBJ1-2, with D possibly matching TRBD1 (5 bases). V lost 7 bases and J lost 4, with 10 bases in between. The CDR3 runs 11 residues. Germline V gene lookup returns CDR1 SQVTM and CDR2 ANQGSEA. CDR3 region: CSGDGSYGYTF. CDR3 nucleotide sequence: TGCAGCGGGGACGGCTCCTATGGCTACACCTTC.

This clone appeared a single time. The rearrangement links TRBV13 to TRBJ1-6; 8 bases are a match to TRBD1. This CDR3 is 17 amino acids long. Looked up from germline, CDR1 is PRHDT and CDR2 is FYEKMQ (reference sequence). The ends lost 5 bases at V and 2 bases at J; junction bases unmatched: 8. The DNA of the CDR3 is TGTGCCAGCAGCCAAAGACAGGGGCTCCCCTATAATTCACCCCTCCACTTT. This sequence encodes CASSQRQGLPYNSPLHF.

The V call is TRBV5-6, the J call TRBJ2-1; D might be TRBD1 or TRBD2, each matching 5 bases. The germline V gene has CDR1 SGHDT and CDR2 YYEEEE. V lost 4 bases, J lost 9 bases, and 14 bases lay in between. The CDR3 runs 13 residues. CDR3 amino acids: CASSPGTLLEQFF. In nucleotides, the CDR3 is TGTGCCAGCAGCCCCGGGACCCTACTTGAGCAGTTCTTC.

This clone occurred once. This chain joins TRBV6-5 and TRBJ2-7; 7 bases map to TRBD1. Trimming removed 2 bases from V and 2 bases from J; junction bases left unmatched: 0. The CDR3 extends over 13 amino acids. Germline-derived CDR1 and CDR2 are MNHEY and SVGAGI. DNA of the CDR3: TGTGCCAGCAGTTACACAGGGGCCTACGAGCAGTACTTC. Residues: CASSYTGAYEQYF.

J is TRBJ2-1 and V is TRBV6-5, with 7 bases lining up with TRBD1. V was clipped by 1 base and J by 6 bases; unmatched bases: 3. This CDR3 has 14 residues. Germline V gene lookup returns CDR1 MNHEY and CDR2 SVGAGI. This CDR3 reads CASSYLTGPNEQFF. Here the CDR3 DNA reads TGTGCCAGCAGTTACTTGACAGGGCCCAATGAGCAGTTCTTC.

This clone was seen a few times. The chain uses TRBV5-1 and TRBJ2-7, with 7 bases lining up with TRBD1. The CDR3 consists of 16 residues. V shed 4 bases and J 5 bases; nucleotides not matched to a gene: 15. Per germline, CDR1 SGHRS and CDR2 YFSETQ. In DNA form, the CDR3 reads TGCGCCAGCAGCCCAGGGGCGACAGGGTATGGAGACGAGCAGTACTTC. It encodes CASSPGATGYGDEQYF. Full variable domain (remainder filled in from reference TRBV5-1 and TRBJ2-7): KAGVTQTPRYLIKTRGQQVTLSCSPISGHRSVSWYQQTPGQGLQFLFEYFSETQRNKGNFPGRFSGRQFSNSRSEMNVSTLELGDSALYLCASSPGATGYGDEQYFGPGTRLTVT.

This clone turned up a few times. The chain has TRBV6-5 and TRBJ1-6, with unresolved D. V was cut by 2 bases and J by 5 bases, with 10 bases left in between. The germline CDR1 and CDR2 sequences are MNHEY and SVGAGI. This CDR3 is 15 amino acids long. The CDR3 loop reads CASSYEGWNNSPLHF. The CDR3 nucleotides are TGTGCCAGCAGTTACGAGGGTTGGAATAATTCACCCCTCCACTTT.

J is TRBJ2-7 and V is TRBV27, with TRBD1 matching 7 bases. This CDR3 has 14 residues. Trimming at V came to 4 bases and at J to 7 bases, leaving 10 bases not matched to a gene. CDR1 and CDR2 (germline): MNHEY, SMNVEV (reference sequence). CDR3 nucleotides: TGTGCCAGCAGTTGGGACAGTTCCGATGGGGAGCAGTACTTC. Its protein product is CASSWDSSDGEQYF.

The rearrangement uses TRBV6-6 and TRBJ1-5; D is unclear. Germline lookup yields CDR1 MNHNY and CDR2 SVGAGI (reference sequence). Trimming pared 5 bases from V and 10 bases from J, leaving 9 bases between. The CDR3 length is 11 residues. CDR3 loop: CASSHPEPQHF. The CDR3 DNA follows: TGTGCCAGCAGTCATCCCGAACCCCAGCATTTT.

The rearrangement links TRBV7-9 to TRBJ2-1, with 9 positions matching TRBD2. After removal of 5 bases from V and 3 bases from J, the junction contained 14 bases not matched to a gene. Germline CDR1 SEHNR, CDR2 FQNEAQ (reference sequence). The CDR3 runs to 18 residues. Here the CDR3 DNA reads TGTGCCAGCAGCCCATCCGTAGGGCGGGGGGGCCTCTACAATGAGCAGTTCTTC. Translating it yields CASSPSVGRGGLYNEQFF.

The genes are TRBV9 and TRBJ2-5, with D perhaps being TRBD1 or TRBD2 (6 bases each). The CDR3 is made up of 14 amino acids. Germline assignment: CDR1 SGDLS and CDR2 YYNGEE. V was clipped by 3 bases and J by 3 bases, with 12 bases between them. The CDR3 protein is CASSAGGEEETQYF. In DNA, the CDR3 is TGTGCCAGCAGCGCCGGGGGCGAGGAAGAGACCCAGTACTTC.

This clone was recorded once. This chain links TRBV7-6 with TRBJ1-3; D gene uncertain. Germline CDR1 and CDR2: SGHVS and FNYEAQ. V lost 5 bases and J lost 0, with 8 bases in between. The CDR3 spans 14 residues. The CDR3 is CASSPLGSGNTIYF. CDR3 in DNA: TGTGCCAGCAGCCCCCTGGGCTCTGGAAACACCATATATTTT.

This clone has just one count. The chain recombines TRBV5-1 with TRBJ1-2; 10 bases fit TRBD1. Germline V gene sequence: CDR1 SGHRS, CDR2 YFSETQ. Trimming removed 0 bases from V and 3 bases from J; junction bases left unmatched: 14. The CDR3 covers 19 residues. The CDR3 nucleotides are TGCGCCAGCAGCTTGGTAGATAGGTCGACAGGGGGCGCGGACTATGGCTACACCTTC. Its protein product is CASSLVDRSTGGADYGYTF.

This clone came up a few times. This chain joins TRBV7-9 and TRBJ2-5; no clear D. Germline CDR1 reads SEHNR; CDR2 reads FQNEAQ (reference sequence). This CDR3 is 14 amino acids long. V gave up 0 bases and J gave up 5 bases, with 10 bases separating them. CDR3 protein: CASSLAVSLETQYF. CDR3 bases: TGTGCCAGCAGCTTAGCCGTATCCTTGGAGACCCAGTACTTC.

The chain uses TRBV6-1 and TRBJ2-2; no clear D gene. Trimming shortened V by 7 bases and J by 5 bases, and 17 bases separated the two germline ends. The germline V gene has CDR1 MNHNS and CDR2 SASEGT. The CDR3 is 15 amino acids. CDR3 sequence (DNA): TGTGCCAGCAACCCTCTCCCGGAAGGGACCGGGGAGCTGTTTTTT. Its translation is CASNPLPEGTGELFF.

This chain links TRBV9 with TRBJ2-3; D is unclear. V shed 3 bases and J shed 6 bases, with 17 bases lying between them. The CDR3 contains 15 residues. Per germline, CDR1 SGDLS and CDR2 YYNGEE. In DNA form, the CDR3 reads TGTGCCAGCAGCGAATCGATCCTGACCGTGGATACGCAGTATTTT. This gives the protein CASSESILTVDTQYF. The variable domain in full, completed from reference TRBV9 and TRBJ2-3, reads DSGVTQTPKHLITATGQRVTLRCSPRSGDLSVYWYQQSLDQGLQFLIQYYNGEERAKGNILERFSAQQFPDLHSELNLSSLELGDSALYFCASSESILTVDTQYFGPGTRLTVL.

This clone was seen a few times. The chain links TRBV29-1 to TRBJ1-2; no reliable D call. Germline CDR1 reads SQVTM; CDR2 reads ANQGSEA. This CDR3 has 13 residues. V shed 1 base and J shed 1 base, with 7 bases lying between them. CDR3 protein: CSVEVWDNYGYTF. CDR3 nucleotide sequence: TGCAGCGTTGAAGTTTGGGATAACTATGGCTACACCTTC.

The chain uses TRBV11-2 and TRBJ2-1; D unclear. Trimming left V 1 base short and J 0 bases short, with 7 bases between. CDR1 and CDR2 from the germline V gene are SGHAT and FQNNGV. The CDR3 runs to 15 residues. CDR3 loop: CASSLAYSSYNEQFF. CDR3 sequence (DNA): TGTGCCAGCAGCTTAGCCTACAGCTCCTACAATGAGCAGTTCTTC.